This T cell receptor (beta chain) appears in the sequencing data of a study of blood T cell repertoires in COVID-19. Per the authors' pipeline: Nucleated cell number was recorded as an estimate derived from reference gene primer amplification. Profiling relied on immunoSEQ multiplex PCR, and the TCRdb table lists in-frame clones only, not all of them. D and trimming were read from the DNA, whereas the V and J calls and clone size are those reported in that table. The table shows 350,000 or so clones, with more than 70% occurring only once. Germline assignment: CDR1 LNHDA and CDR2 SQIVND (reference sequence). The J segment lost 7 bases and the V segment lost 2 bases, leaving 8 bases of the junction unmatched. CDR3 size: 16 residues.

V gene TRBV19 combines with J gene TRBJ2-3; 11 bases agree with TRBD2. The sequencing sample was made of peripheral blood. The clonotype originates from a man between 25 and 39 years old with active or convalescent COVID-19. CDR3 region: CASSITSGSSVNTQYF. The CDR3 DNA is TGTGCCAGTAGTATAACTAGCGGGAGTAGCGTAAATACGCAGTATTTT.